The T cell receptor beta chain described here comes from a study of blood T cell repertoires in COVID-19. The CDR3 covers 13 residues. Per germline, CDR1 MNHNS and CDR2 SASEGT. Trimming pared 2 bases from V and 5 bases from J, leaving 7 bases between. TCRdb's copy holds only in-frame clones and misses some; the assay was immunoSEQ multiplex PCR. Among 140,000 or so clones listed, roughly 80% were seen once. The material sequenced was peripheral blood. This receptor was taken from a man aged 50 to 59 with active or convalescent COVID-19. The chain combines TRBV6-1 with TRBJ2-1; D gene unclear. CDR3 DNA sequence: TGTGCCAGCAGTGAATCAATCCACAATGAGCAGTTCTTC. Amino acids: CASSESIHNEQFF.